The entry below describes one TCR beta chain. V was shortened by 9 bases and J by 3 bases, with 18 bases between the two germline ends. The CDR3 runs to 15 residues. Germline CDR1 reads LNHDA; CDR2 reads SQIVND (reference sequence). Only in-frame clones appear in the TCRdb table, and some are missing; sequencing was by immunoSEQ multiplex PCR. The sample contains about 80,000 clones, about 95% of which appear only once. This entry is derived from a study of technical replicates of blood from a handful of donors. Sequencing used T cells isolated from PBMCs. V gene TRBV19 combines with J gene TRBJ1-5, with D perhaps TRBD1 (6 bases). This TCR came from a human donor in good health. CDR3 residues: CASAPQDRFNQPQHF. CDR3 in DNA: TGTGCCAGCGCTCCTCAGGACAGATTCAATCAGCCCCAGCATTTT.